These T cell receptor beta chains were read from a single sample in a study of shared clonotypes between healthy human individuals. Some clones are missing from TCRdb's copy, which holds only in-frame ones; the method was immunoSEQ multiplex PCR. Of around 550,000 clones detected, 85% to 95% appear once; the ten largest clones hold about 0.11%. Input material: naive CD8+ T cells sorted from blood. All receptors derive from a woman aged 30 to 39 in good health. The CDR3 runs from the conserved cysteine through the conserved F or W. Fields, in order: V gene, CDR3 length, D gene, J gene, clone size, CDR3 DNA, CDR3 protein. The D gene is left open where the match is weak. Only some rows state a clone size, as once, few, many or a class for expanded clones.

v_call: TRBV6-1; cdr3_length: 14; d_call: .; j_call: TRBJ2-1; clone_size: .; cdr3_nt: TGTGCCAGCAGTGAAGATTTTGGTTACAATGAGCAGTTCTTC; cdr3_aa: CASSEDFGYNEQFF
v_call: TRBV28; cdr3_length: 10; d_call: .; j_call: TRBJ1-1; clone_size: .; cdr3_nt: TGTGCCAGCGGAGACACTGAAGCTTTCTTT; cdr3_aa: CASGDTEAFF
v_call: TRBV4-2; cdr3_length: 16; d_call: .; j_call: TRBJ1-4; clone_size: .; cdr3_nt: TGTGCCAGCAGCCCCGGTCAGGAGACAGATAATGAAAAACTGTTTTTT; cdr3_aa: CASSPGQETDNEKLFF
v_call: TRBV7-9; cdr3_length: 14; d_call: TRBD1; j_call: TRBJ1-5; clone_size: .; cdr3_nt: TGTGCCAGCAGCATTGGACAGGGTAATCAGCCCCAGCATTTT; cdr3_aa: CASSIGQGNQPQHF
v_call: TRBV6-5; cdr3_length: 14; d_call: TRBD1; j_call: TRBJ2-5; clone_size: .; cdr3_nt: TGTGCCAGCAGTTACCGGACAGGGATGGAGACCCAGTACTTC; cdr3_aa: CASSYRTGMETQYF
v_call: TRBV7-9; cdr3_length: 16; d_call: TRBD2; j_call: TRBJ2-7; clone_size: .; cdr3_nt: TGTGCCAGCAGCTTAGTGGGGCTAGCGGGAGGCTACGAGCAGTACTTC; cdr3_aa: CASSLVGLAGGYEQYF
v_call: TRBV7-9; cdr3_length: 16; d_call: TRBD1; j_call: TRBJ1-1; clone_size: .; cdr3_nt: TGTGCCAGCAGCCCGAGAGACCGGGACAGGGGTACTGAAGCTTTCTTT; cdr3_aa: CASSPRDRDRGTEAFF
v_call: TRBV7-8; cdr3_length: 15; d_call: TRBD2; j_call: TRBJ2-7; clone_size: .; cdr3_nt: TGTGCCAGCAGCTTTTTTGGAGCGGGAGCATACGAGCAGTACTTC; cdr3_aa: CASSFFGAGAYEQYF
v_call: TRBV19; cdr3_length: 14; d_call: .; j_call: TRBJ1-2; clone_size: .; cdr3_nt: TGTGCCAGTAGTATAGATGGGACGACCTATGGCTACACCTTC; cdr3_aa: CASSIDGTTYGYTF
v_call: TRBV19; cdr3_length: 14; d_call: .; j_call: TRBJ2-3; clone_size: .; cdr3_nt: TGTGCCAGTAGTCACAGAGAGACCCTGGATACGCAGTATTTT; cdr3_aa: CASSHRETLDTQYF
v_call: TRBV6-6; cdr3_length: 16; d_call: TRBD1; j_call: TRBJ2-2; clone_size: .; cdr3_nt: TGTGCCAGCAGCCTTACCCGGACAGGCGACACCGGGGAGCTGTTTTTT; cdr3_aa: CASSLTRTGDTGELFF
v_call: TRBV7-9; cdr3_length: 16; d_call: .; j_call: TRBJ2-7; clone_size: once; cdr3_nt: TGTGCCAGCAGCTTACCCCGGCAGAGTGCCTCCTACGAGCAGTACTTC; cdr3_aa: CASSLPRQSASYEQYF
v_call: TRBV28; cdr3_length: 15; d_call: .; j_call: TRBJ2-7; clone_size: .; cdr3_nt: TGTGCCAGCAGTTCCAGGGGCCAGAGCTCCTACGAGCAGTACTTC; cdr3_aa: CASSSRGQSSYEQYF
v_call: TRBV6-4; cdr3_length: 15; d_call: .; j_call: TRBJ2-3; clone_size: .; cdr3_nt: TGTGCCAGCAGTGACTCACCGGGAAGCACAGATACGCAGTATTTT; cdr3_aa: CASSDSPGSTDTQYF
v_call: TRBV28; cdr3_length: 14; d_call: TRBD1; j_call: TRBJ1-5; clone_size: .; cdr3_nt: TGTGCCAGCAGTTTACGACAGGGATATCAGCCCCAGCATTTT; cdr3_aa: CASSLRQGYQPQHF
v_call: TRBV13; cdr3_length: 15; d_call: .; j_call: TRBJ2-7; clone_size: .; cdr3_nt: TGTGCCAGCAGCCCACCGGGGCCGAGCTCCTACGAGCAGTACTTC; cdr3_aa: CASSPPGPSSYEQYF
v_call: TRBV7-8; cdr3_length: 15; d_call: .; j_call: TRBJ1-2; clone_size: .; cdr3_nt: TGTGCCAGCAGCTCCCGTGCCGAGGGTAACTATGGCTACACCTTC; cdr3_aa: CASSSRAEGNYGYTF
v_call: TRBV7-9; cdr3_length: 12; d_call: .; j_call: TRBJ2-7; clone_size: .; cdr3_nt: TGTGCCAGCAGCTTTGGGGGGAAGGAGCAGTACTTC; cdr3_aa: CASSFGGKEQYF
v_call: TRBV28; cdr3_length: 15; d_call: TRBD2; j_call: TRBJ2-7; clone_size: .; cdr3_nt: TGTGCCAGCAGTTTAAGGCTAGCGGCCACCTACGAGCAGTACTTC; cdr3_aa: CASSLRLAATYEQYF
v_call: TRBV5-6; cdr3_length: 13; d_call: .; j_call: TRBJ1-4; clone_size: .; cdr3_nt: TGTGCCAGCAGCTTGGGAGGGAAAGAAAAACTGTTTTTT; cdr3_aa: CASSLGGKEKLFF
v_call: TRBV7-9; cdr3_length: 17; d_call: TRBD1; j_call: TRBJ2-3; clone_size: .; cdr3_nt: TGTGCCAGCAGCTTAGCCCCGACAGGGGAGGACACAGATACGCAGTATTTT; cdr3_aa: CASSLAPTGEDTDTQYF
v_call: TRBV5-6; cdr3_length: 14; d_call: .; j_call: TRBJ1-3; clone_size: few; cdr3_nt: TGTGCCAGCAGCCCCCGGGGGGCTGGAAACACCATATATTTT; cdr3_aa: CASSPRGAGNTIYF
v_call: TRBV18; cdr3_length: 14; d_call: .; j_call: TRBJ2-7; clone_size: .; cdr3_nt: TGTGCCAGCTCACCATCGAACGGGCTCTACGAGCAGTACTTC; cdr3_aa: CASSPSNGLYEQYF
v_call: TRBV13; cdr3_length: 14; d_call: TRBD1; j_call: TRBJ2-1; clone_size: .; cdr3_nt: TGTGCCAGCAGGTCGACGGACAGGGGCAATGAGCAGTTCTTC; cdr3_aa: CASRSTDRGNEQFF
v_call: TRBV19; cdr3_length: 16; d_call: TRBD2; j_call: TRBJ2-2; clone_size: .; cdr3_nt: TGTGCCAGTAGTGATCTAGCGGGAGATCACACCGGGGAGCTGTTTTTT; cdr3_aa: CASSDLAGDHTGELFF
v_call: TRBV5-8; cdr3_length: 15; d_call: .; j_call: TRBJ2-7; clone_size: .; cdr3_nt: TGTGCCAGCAGCTTGGGGCGGGGGCGCGCATACGAGCAGTACTTC; cdr3_aa: CASSLGRGRAYEQYF
v_call: TRBV27; cdr3_length: 14; d_call: .; j_call: TRBJ2-3; clone_size: once; cdr3_nt: TGTGCCAGCAGCTGGGCTGGGGGCACAGATACGCAGTATTTT; cdr3_aa: CASSWAGGTDTQYF
v_call: TRBV29-1; cdr3_length: 14; d_call: .; j_call: TRBJ2-1; clone_size: .; cdr3_nt: TGCAGCGCAATTGTTCCTAGCTCCTACAATGAGCAGTTCTTC; cdr3_aa: CSAIVPSSYNEQFF
v_call: TRBV7-9; cdr3_length: 14; d_call: .; j_call: TRBJ2-2; clone_size: .; cdr3_nt: TGTGCCAGCAGCTTAGGGGCGAACACCGGGGAGCTGTTTTTT; cdr3_aa: CASSLGANTGELFF
v_call: TRBV7-9; cdr3_length: 17; d_call: TRBD2; j_call: TRBJ2-3; clone_size: .; cdr3_nt: TGTGCCAGCAGTGGCGGGGAACTAGCGGAATACACAGATACGCAGTATTTT; cdr3_aa: CASSGGELAEYTDTQYF
v_call: TRBV7-9; cdr3_length: 11; d_call: .; j_call: TRBJ1-2; clone_size: .; cdr3_nt: TGTGCCAGCAGTTCAGCCGGGGACTACACCTTC; cdr3_aa: CASSSAGDYTF
v_call: TRBV6-5; cdr3_length: 15; d_call: .; j_call: TRBJ2-7; clone_size: .; cdr3_nt: TGTGCCAGCAGTAATACACCGCCAATCTCCTACGAGCAGTACTTC; cdr3_aa: CASSNTPPISYEQYF
v_call: TRBV5-8; cdr3_length: 16; d_call: TRBD1; j_call: TRBJ1-4; clone_size: .; cdr3_nt: TGTGCCAGCAGCTTGGCGTGGACAGGGGCAGAAGAAAAACTGTTTTTT; cdr3_aa: CASSLAWTGAEEKLFF
v_call: TRBV29-1; cdr3_length: 14; d_call: TRBD2; j_call: TRBJ2-7; clone_size: .; cdr3_nt: TGCAGCGTTCTCGGGACTAGCGGGAGCGACGAGCAGTACTTC; cdr3_aa: CSVLGTSGSDEQYF
v_call: TRBV6-4; cdr3_length: 14; d_call: .; j_call: TRBJ2-7; clone_size: .; cdr3_nt: TGTGCCAGCAGTGACACCACTAACTCCTACGAGCAGTACTTC; cdr3_aa: CASSDTTNSYEQYF
v_call: TRBV7-9; cdr3_length: 15; d_call: .; j_call: TRBJ2-3; clone_size: once; cdr3_nt: TGTGCCAGCAGCTTATATGCGCAGGGGACAGATACGCAGTATTTT; cdr3_aa: CASSLYAQGTDTQYF
v_call: TRBV19; cdr3_length: 14; d_call: TRBD1; j_call: TRBJ2-7; clone_size: .; cdr3_nt: TGTGCCAGTAGTATAGAGACAGGGCGTTACGAGCAGTACTTC; cdr3_aa: CASSIETGRYEQYF
v_call: TRBV6-5; cdr3_length: 14; d_call: TRBD1; j_call: TRBJ2-7; clone_size: .; cdr3_nt: TGTGCCAGCAGTCCTGGACAGGGTTACTACGAGCAGTACTTC; cdr3_aa: CASSPGQGYYEQYF
v_call: TRBV7-9; cdr3_length: 12; d_call: .; j_call: TRBJ2-3; clone_size: .; cdr3_nt: TGTGCCAGCGCGAAAAGGGCAGATACGCAGTATTTT; cdr3_aa: CASAKRADTQYF
v_call: TRBV9; cdr3_length: 11; d_call: .; j_call: TRBJ2-7; clone_size: .; cdr3_nt: TGTGCCAGCAGCGGAATAGGCGAGCAGTACTTC; cdr3_aa: CASSGIGEQYF
v_call: TRBV28; cdr3_length: 15; d_call: TRBD2; j_call: TRBJ2-5; clone_size: .; cdr3_nt: TGTGCCAGCAGTCAACGTCTGGCGGGGGAAGAGACCCAGTACTTC; cdr3_aa: CASSQRLAGEETQYF
v_call: TRBV9; cdr3_length: 12; d_call: .; j_call: TRBJ2-7; clone_size: .; cdr3_nt: TGTGCCAGCAGCGGACACACCTACGAGCAGTACTTC; cdr3_aa: CASSGHTYEQYF
v_call: TRBV2; cdr3_length: 18; d_call: TRBD2; j_call: TRBJ2-1; clone_size: .; cdr3_nt: TGTGCCAGCAGTTGGACTAGCGGGATTACTAGCTCCTACAATGAGCAGTTCTTC; cdr3_aa: CASSWTSGITSSYNEQFF
v_call: TRBV13; cdr3_length: 18; d_call: TRBD2; j_call: TRBJ2-1; clone_size: .; cdr3_nt: TGTGCCAGCAGCTCCGGGACTAGCGGACACTGGGAGGACAATGAGCAGTTCTTC; cdr3_aa: CASSSGTSGHWEDNEQFF
v_call: TRBV5-4; cdr3_length: 14; d_call: .; j_call: TRBJ2-7; clone_size: .; cdr3_nt: TGTGCCAGCAGCTTAGTCGAGACCCCCTACGAGCAGTACTTC; cdr3_aa: CASSLVETPYEQYF
v_call: TRBV15; cdr3_length: 14; d_call: .; j_call: TRBJ2-2; clone_size: .; cdr3_nt: TGTGCCACCAGCATGCCAGGGGGGGCCGGGGAGCTGTTTTTT; cdr3_aa: CATSMPGGAGELFF